These 22 T cell receptor beta chains were sequenced from one sample in a study of T-cell reconstitution after alpha-beta-depleted transplantation in children. Unique molecular identifiers were incorporated during preparation of the TCRbeta library. TCRdb independently ran MiXCR on the PCR reads; one entry per CDR3 protein. Altogether around 480,000 distinct CDR3 sequences are present, approximately 30% being singletons, with the ten largest covering around 2.3%. Sequenced here: PBMCs from the stem cell graft donor, sampled from the stem cell graft. These TCRs come from a human donor who donated a stem cell graft to a child with aplastic anemia.

The chain employs TRBV12-3 or TRBV12-4 and TRBJ1-1, with TRBD1 matching over 8 bases. The CDR3 totals 16 residues. The trim removed 7 bases at V and 6 bases at J, leaving 16 bases unmatched. The CDR3 loop is CASTMTRDRSRAEAFF. In nucleotides, the CDR3 is TGTGCCAGCACTATGACCCGGGACAGGTCTCGGGCTGAAGCTTTCTTT.

The chain employs TRBV5-6 and TRBJ2-4; a weak D match, TRBD2 (5 bases). The germline CDR1 and CDR2 sequences are SGHDT and YYEEEE. Trimming removed 4 bases from V and 1 base from J, with 12 bases in between. The CDR3 is 15 residues long. In nucleotides, the CDR3 is TGTGCCAGCAGCGCAGCGGAATTTGCCAAAAACATTCAGTACTTC. This translates into CASSAAEFAKNIQYF.

This clonotype was counted between two and nine times. The chain uses TRBV29-1 and TRBJ2-1, with 9 bases that match TRBD2. This CDR3 is 14 amino acids long. V gave up 6 bases and J gave up 4 bases; unmatched junction bases: 7. CDR1 is SQVTM, CDR2 ANQGSEA, per germline. As DNA, the CDR3 is TGCAGCGTAGGGACTAGCCGAGGTTACAATGAGCAGTTCTTC. It codes for CSVGTSRGYNEQFF.

The chain combines TRBV9 with TRBJ1-3; D is undetermined. Germline-derived CDR1 and CDR2 are SGDLS and YYNGEE. This CDR3 contains 15 residues. Trimming left V 0 bases short and J 1 base short, with 8 bases between. For the CDR3, the DNA is TGTGCCAGCAGCGTAGGTGTTGGGTCTGGAAACACCATATATTTT. Amino acid sequence: CASSVGVGSGNTIYF.

This clonotype has only a few counts. The chain carries TRBV29-1 and TRBJ1-1, with D possibly being TRBD1 (6 bases). The CDR3 extends over 13 amino acids. CDR1 SQVTM and CDR2 ANQGSEA come from the germline V gene. Trimming removed 7 bases at V and 1 base at J, with 13 bases between. The CDR3, as DNA: TGCAGCGCCGGTCAGGGGAAGAACACTGAAGCTTTCTTT. It codes for CSAGQGKNTEAFF.

A few counts support this clonotype. Since no conserved phenylalanine or tryptophan closes the CDR3, a read error is the likely cause. The gene calls are TRBV12-3 or TRBV12-4 and TRBJ1-1; 7 bases map to TRBD1. V lost 6 bases, J lost 2 bases, and 9 bases stayed unmatched. The CDR3 consists of 15 residues. CDR3 in amino acids: CASRRQGQVNTEAFL. CDR3 DNA sequence: TGTGCCAGCAGGAGACAAGGACAGGTTAACACTGAAGCTTTCCTT.

This clonotype showed up just a few times. The chain employs TRBV12-3 or TRBV12-4 and TRBJ1-5, with 8 bases matching TRBD1. The CDR3 has 15 residues. V lost 5 bases and J lost 3; bases outside the gene matches: 6. This chain's CDR3 is CASSTQGAFNQPQHF. CDR3 in DNA: TGTGCCAGCAGTACCCAGGGGGCGTTCAATCAGCCCCAGCATTTT.

The V call is TRBV19, the J call TRBJ1-5, with 9 bases that match TRBD1. Germline V CDR1 and CDR2: LNHDA, SQIVND (reference sequence). The CDR3 consists of 15 residues. Trimming took 5 bases from V and 6 from J; bases not matched to a gene: 8. CDR3 amino acids: CASSELGTGSQPQHF. For the CDR3, the DNA is TGTGCCAGTAGTGAACTGGGGACAGGGAGTCAGCCCCAGCATTTT.

The chain has TRBV12-3 or TRBV12-4 and TRBJ1-2; tentatively, D is TRBD1 (5 bases). The length of the CDR3 is 14 residues. V was clipped by 7 bases and J by 0 bases, with 12 bases between them. The CDR3 nucleotides are TGTGCCAGCACCGGGACGGCGGCTAACTATGGCTACACCTTC. This translates into CASTGTAANYGYTF.

J is TRBJ1-2 and V is TRBV7-2, with 9 bases identical to TRBD1. V was clipped by 3 bases and J by 6 bases; unmatched bases: 5. Looked up from germline, CDR1 is SGHTA and CDR2 is FQGNSA. This CDR3 has 14 amino acids. This chain's CDR3 is CASSLGTGLDGYTF. The DNA for the CDR3 is TGTGCCAGCAGCTTGGGGACAGGGTTGGATGGCTACACCTTC.

CDR3 in amino acids: CASSYSGAGGSPLHF. The DNA of the CDR3 is TGTGCCAGCAGTTACTCTGGGGCAGGCGGTTCACCCCTCCACTTT. V and J are TRBV6-5 and TRBJ1-6; a weak D match, TRBD1 (5 bases). CDR1 is MNHEY, CDR2 SVGAGI, per germline. V lost 0 bases and J 9 bases, leaving 12 bases between the germline ends. The CDR3 length is 15 residues.

The chain carries TRBV28 and TRBJ2-7, with D tentatively TRBD1 (6 bases). This CDR3 has 15 residues. Looked up from germline, CDR1 is MDHEN and CDR2 is SYDVKM. V was clipped by 9 bases and J by 0 bases, with 18 bases between them. CDR3 sequence (DNA): TGTGCCAGTTACCAGAGGGGGACCCTCTCCTACGAGCAGTACTTC. Translating it yields CASYQRGTLSYEQYF.

This clonotype has more than one count but fewer than ten. This sequence joins TRBV15 and TRBJ2-7; D may be TRBD2 (5 bases). The CDR3 contains 17 residues. Germline CDR1 is LNHNV and CDR2 is YYDKDF (reference sequence). The V gene lost 0 bases and the J gene lost 2 bases, with 17 bases spanning the gap. CDR3 nucleotide sequence: TGTGCCACCAGCAGAGATCTAGGCGCGAGGGCAGCCTACGAGCAGTACTTC. Amino acid sequence: CATSRDLGARAAYEQYF.

This rearrangement joins TRBV18 to TRBJ2-7; 10 bases align to TRBD1. CDR3 length equals 17 residues. Germline V lookup: CDR1 KGHSH, CDR2 LQKENI. The junction had 10 bases not matched to a gene; V was cut back by 0 bases and J by 5 bases. The CDR3 DNA reads as TGTGCCAGCTCACCACCGGTGGGACAGGGGAGAGGTGACGAGCAGTACGTC. Residues: CASSPPVGQGRGDEQYV.

This chain joins TRBV27 and TRBJ1-1; 10 nucleotides line up with TRBD1. V shed 7 bases, J shed 3 bases, and the junction held 14 bases outside the gene matches. The CDR3 loop spans 17 amino acids. Germline values: CDR1 MNHEY, CDR2 SMNVEV (reference sequence). CDR3 in DNA: TGTGCCAGCACTCCCATCGGGACAGGGGTAGGGGACACTGAAGCTTTCTTT. This gives the protein CASTPIGTGVGDTEAFF.

The chain combines TRBV7-2 with TRBJ2-1, with D perhaps TRBD2 (5 bases). This CDR3 is 11 amino acids long. The germline V and J ends were trimmed by 1 base and 15 bases, with 10 bases remaining between them. Germline values: CDR1 SGHTA, CDR2 FQGNSA. The chain's CDR3 is CASSLVRDPFF. CDR3 nucleotides: TGTGCCAGCAGCTTAGTACGGGATCCGTTCTTC.

V and J are TRBV28 and TRBJ2-1, with TRBD1 matching 8 bases. This CDR3 is 15 amino acids long. V shed 3 bases and J 7 bases; nucleotides not matched to a gene: 8. Germline V gene lookup returns CDR1 MDHEN and CDR2 SYDVKM. The CDR3 loop is CASSFWQGATNEQFF. CDR3 sequence (DNA): TGTGCCAGCAGTTTTTGGCAGGGGGCCACAAATGAGCAGTTCTTC.

In its sample, this clonotype was seen a few times. This chain connects TRBV10-2 to TRBJ1-1, with D maybe TRBD1 (5 bases). The CDR3 loop spans 16 amino acids. Germline V gene lookup returns CDR1 WSHSY and CDR2 SAAADI. Trimming stripped 0 bases from V and 6 bases from J, with 17 bases between. The chain's CDR3 is CASSESWARTLAEAFF. CDR3 nucleotide sequence: TGCGCCAGCAGTGAGTCATGGGCCAGGACATTAGCTGAAGCTTTCTTT.

The V call is TRBV30, the J call TRBJ1-2; the match to TRBD1 covers 7 bases. Germline V gene sequence: CDR1 GTSNPN, CDR2 SVGIG (reference sequence). The V segment lost 0 bases and the J segment 3 bases; nucleotides outside the gene matches: 1. The CDR3 length is 13 residues. The CDR3 DNA sequence: TGTGCCTGGAGTGTACAGGGGTACTATGGCTACACCTTC. This gives the protein CAWSVQGYYGYTF. The whole variable domain, remainder taken from reference TRBV30 and TRBJ1-2, is SQTIHQWPATLVQPVGSPLSLECTVEGTSNPNLYWYRQAAGRGLQLLFYSVGIGQISSEVPQNLSASRPQDRQFILSSKKLLLSDSGFYLCAWSVQGYYGYTFGSGTRLTVV.

The chain couples TRBV6-5 to TRBJ2-4, with D possibly being TRBD2 (5 bases). This CDR3 comprises 17 residues. Germline CDR1 MNHEY, CDR2 SVGAGI. V gave up 4 bases and J gave up 0 bases, with 16 bases separating them. For the CDR3, the DNA is TGTGCCAGCAGTTTGTCAGGTGGAGGACTAGCCAAAAACATTCAGTACTTC. It specifies CASSLSGGGLAKNIQYF.

This clonotype was seen only a few times. The chain links TRBV18 to TRBJ1-1; no reliable D call. CDR1 is KGHSH, CDR2 LQKENI, per germline. Between the trimmed V and J ends, which lost 0 bases and 8 bases, there was a span of 10 bases. This CDR3 comprises 13 residues. The CDR3 spells CASSPPQPPEAFF. CDR3 coding DNA: TGTGCCAGCTCACCACCCCAGCCACCAGAAGCTTTCTTT.

This sequence joins TRBV20-1 and TRBJ2-1; 9 nucleotides align to TRBD2. V shed 6 bases and J 10 bases; nucleotides not matched to a gene: 16. Germline V CDR1 and CDR2: DFQATT, SNEGSKA (reference sequence). This CDR3 region has 15 residues. CDR3 amino acids: CSAISSAGGLGEQFF. The DNA of the CDR3 is TGCAGTGCCATAAGCTCTGCGGGAGGGCTCGGGGAGCAGTTCTTC.